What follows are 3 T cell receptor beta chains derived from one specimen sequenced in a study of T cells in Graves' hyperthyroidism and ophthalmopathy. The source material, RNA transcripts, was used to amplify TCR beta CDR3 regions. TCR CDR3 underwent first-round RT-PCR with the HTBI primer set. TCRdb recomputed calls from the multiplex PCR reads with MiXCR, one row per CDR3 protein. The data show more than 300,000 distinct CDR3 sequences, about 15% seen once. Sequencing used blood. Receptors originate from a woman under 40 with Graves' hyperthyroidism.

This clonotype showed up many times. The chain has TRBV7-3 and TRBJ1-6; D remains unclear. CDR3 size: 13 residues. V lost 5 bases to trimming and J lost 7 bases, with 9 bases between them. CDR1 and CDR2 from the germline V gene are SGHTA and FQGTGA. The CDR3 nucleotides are TGTGCCAGCAGCGAAGGATCGAATTCACCCCTCCACTTT. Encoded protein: CASSEGSNSPLHF.

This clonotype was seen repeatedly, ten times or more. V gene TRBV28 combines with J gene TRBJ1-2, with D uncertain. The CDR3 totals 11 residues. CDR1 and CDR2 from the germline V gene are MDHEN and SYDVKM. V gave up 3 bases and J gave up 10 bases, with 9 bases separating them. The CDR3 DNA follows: TGTGCCAGCAGTTTGGTTCAGGTCTACACCTTC. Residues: CASSLVQVYTF.

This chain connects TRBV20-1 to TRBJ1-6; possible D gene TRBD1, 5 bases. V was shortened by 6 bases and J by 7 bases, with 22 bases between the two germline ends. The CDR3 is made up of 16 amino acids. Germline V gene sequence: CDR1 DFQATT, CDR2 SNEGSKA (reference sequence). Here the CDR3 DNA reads TGCAGTGCAGATCCGGGACCGAGCTCCTTAAATTCACCCCTCCACTTT. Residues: CSADPGPSSLNSPLHF.